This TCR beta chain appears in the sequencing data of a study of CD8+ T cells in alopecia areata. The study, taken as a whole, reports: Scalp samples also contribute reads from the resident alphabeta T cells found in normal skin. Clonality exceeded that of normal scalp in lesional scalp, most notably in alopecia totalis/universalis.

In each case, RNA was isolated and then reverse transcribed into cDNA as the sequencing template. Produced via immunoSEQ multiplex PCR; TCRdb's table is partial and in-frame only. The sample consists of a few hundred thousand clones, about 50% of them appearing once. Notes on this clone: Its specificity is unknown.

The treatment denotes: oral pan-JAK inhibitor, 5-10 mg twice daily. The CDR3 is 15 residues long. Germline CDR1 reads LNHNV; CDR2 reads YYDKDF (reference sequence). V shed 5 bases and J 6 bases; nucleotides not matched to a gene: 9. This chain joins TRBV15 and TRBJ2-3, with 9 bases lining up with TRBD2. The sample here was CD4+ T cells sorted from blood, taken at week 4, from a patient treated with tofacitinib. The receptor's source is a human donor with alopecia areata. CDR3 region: CATSEPRGGGDTQYF. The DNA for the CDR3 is TGTGCCACCAGCGAGCCGCGGGGGGGCGGGGATACGCAGTATTTT.